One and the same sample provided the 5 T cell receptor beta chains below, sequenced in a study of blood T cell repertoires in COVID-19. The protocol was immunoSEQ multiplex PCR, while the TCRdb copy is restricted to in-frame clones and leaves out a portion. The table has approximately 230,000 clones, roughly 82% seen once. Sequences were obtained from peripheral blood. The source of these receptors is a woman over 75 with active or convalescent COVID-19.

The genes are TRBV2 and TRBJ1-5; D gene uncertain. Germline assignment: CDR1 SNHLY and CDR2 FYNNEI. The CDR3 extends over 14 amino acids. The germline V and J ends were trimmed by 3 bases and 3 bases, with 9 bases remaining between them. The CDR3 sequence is CASSEREVNQPQHF. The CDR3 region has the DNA TGTGCCAGCAGTGAGAGGGAGGTCAATCAGCCCCAGCATTTT.

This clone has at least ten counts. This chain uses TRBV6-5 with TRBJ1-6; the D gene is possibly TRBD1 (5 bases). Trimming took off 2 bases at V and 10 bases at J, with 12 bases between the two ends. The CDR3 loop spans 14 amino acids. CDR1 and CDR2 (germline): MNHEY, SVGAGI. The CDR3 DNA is TGTGCCAGCAGTTACCGGACACATAGGTCACCCCTCCACTTT. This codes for CASSYRTHRSPLHF.

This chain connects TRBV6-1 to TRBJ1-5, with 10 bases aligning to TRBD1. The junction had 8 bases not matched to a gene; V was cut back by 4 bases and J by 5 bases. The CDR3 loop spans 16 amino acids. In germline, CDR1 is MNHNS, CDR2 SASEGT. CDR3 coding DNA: TGTGCCAGCAGTGCGGGCCCCGGGACAGGGGATCAGCCCCAGCATTTT. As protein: CASSAGPGTGDQPQHF.

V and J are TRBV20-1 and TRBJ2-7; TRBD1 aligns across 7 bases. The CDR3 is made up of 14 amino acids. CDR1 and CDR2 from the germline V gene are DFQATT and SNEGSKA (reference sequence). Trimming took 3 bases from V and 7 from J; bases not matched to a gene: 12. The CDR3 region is CSASRAGGDWEQYF. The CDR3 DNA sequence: TGCAGTGCTAGTAGGGCAGGGGGTGACTGGGAGCAGTACTTC.

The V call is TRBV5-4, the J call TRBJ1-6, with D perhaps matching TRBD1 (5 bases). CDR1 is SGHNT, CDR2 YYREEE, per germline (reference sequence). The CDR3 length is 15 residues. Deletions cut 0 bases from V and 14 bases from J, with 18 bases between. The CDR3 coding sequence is TGTGCCAGCAGCTTGGAGGTGGTACCCGACAGAGCCCTCCACTTT. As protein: CASSLEVVPDRALHF.